The rows below give T cell receptor beta chains drawn from one sample of a study of spatial heterogeneity in lung cancer. MiXCR, run by TCRdb on the 5' RACE reads, gives a single entry per CDR3 protein. Found here are more than 10,000 distinct CDR3 sequences, about 5% of them singletons; the top ten hold 36%. Source: lung tumor tissue, taken at surgery. These receptors originate from a male donor with early-stage non-small cell lung cancer. Both conserved end residues are trimmed from each CDR3. Only part of the rows carry a size: once, few, many, or a class if the clone is expanded.

>TRBV7-2|many|TRBJ2-1
ASSLGQGVYNEQF
>TRBV27|many|TRBJ2-1
ASSLSGLASNEQF
>TRBV4-3|many|TRBJ2-3
ASSQDPPSGESDTQY
>TRBV29-1|many|TRBJ1-1
SVVGVTEAF
>TRBV27|many|TRBJ2-1
ASSYDRAGAYNEQF
>TRBV20-1|few|TRBJ2-3
SGGSGDTQY
>TRBV27|once|TRBJ2-1
ASRDRGTYNEQF
>TRBV7-9|many|TRBJ1-1
ASSIQGRDTEAF
>TRBV3-1|many|TRBJ1-5
ASSPRRNNQPQH
>TRBV6-2/TRBV6-3|many|TRBJ2-7
ASSYLRNEQY
>TRBV12-3/TRBV12-4|many|TRBJ1-1
ASSRLASNTEAF
>TRBV5-1|many|TRBJ2-6
ASSLEGSGANVLT
>TRBV5-1|many|TRBJ2-5
ASSLTGLPQETQY
>TRBV7-2|many|TRBJ2-3
ASSPRGTTSPDTQY
>TRBV9|.|TRBJ1-1
ASTSLGRTEAF
>TRBV9|many|TRBJ1-1
ASSVGELGTEAF
>TRBV20-1|many|TRBJ2-1
SAQGVGQGARDYNEQF
>TRBV6-5|medium-sized|TRBJ2-3
ASIGGGPTDTQY
>TRBV7-2|many|TRBJ1-6
ASSPSDGLRTPLH
>TRBV6-5|medium-sized|TRBJ2-7
ASSYSRRSYEQY
>TRBV20-1|many|TRBJ1-1
SARTGVSNTEAF
>TRBV11-1|many|TRBJ1-1
ASSLTRGAAEAF
>TRBV9|many|TRBJ2-3
ASSAFSGGPTDTQY
>TRBV25-1|few|TRBJ2-1
ASSVGFDNEQF
>TRBV20-1|.|TRBJ1-1
SAFAGGQNTEAF
>TRBV12-3/TRBV12-4|few|TRBJ2-3
ASSLETGGTDTQY
>TRBV7-2|many|TRBJ1-4
ASSPDPRGGEKLF
>TRBV11-1|.|TRBJ2-2
ASAVRGRQNTGELF
>TRBV5-1|many|TRBJ2-4
ASSLAPERIAGPGDIQY
>TRBV4-1|many|TRBJ2-3
ASSLVGGEADTQY
>TRBV7-8|many|TRBJ1-5
ASSLVARARQPQH
>TRBV10-3|many|TRBJ1-5
AISPGMEQPQH
>TRBV7-3|many|TRBJ2-5
ASSLGQGGGQETQY
>TRBV7-2|medium-sized|TRBJ1-2
ASSLGQGRANYGYT
>TRBV29-1|many|TRBJ1-1
SVGGTEAF
>TRBV3-1|many|TRBJ2-7
ASSQGFGYEQY
>TRBV7-9|many|TRBJ2-3
ASSLPRESTDTQY
>TRBV7-2|many|TRBJ2-1
ASSLAGGYNEQF
>TRBV28|many|TRBJ2-7
ASSSSGAGRTYEQY
>TRBV29-1|many|TRBJ1-5
SVGDRGRNQPQH
>TRBV6-5|many|TRBJ1-2
ASTLTGTGVNYGYT
>TRBV15|many|TRBJ2-1
ATSTILPSSYNEQF
>TRBV20-1|medium-sized|TRBJ1-5
SARREGTGGQPQH
>TRBV5-6|many|TRBJ2-7
AGYRWGASEQY
>TRBV7-8|many|TRBJ2-1
ASSLGMGTHYNEQF
>TRBV20-1|.|TRBJ2-1
SARAPGTYGGEQF
>TRBV4-3|many|TRBJ2-3
ASSQDLSLAGADTQY
>TRBV29-1|many|TRBJ1-3
SIGDTGNTIY
>TRBV20-1|medium-sized|TRBJ2-1
SARGSSGRGRHEQF
>TRBV11-2|.|TRBJ1-5
ASSLYNQPQH
>TRBV4-2|many|TRBJ1-5
ASSRQGQGGQPQH
>TRBV2|many|TRBJ1-1
ASSERGAGATEAF
>TRBV20-1|many|TRBJ2-3
SAGIPGLALSTDTQY
>TRBV6-2/TRBV6-3|.|TRBJ2-1
ASSYPSGSSYNEQF